Listed below are T cell receptor beta chains from one sample, sequenced in a study of blood T cell repertoires in COVID-19. Libraries were prepared by immunoSEQ multiplex PCR; TCRdb keeps only in-frame clonotypes and omits some of them. The sample has around 50,000 clones, approximately 87% seen once. Sequencing was performed on peripheral blood. Receptor source: a human donor in a cohort sampled during active COVID-19. Each CDR3 is given with its conserved first and last residue. Fields, in order: D gene, V gene, clone size, J gene, CDR3 DNA, CDR3 protein. The D gene is left open where the match is weak. Only some rows state a clone size, as once, few, many or a class for expanded clones.

-	TRBV7-2	-	TRBJ2-7	TGTGCCAGCAGCTTACAGGGTTACGAGCAGTACTTC	CASSLQGYEQYF
TRBD1	TRBV5-6	-	TRBJ1-1	TGTGCCAGCAGCTTGGGGGGAGACAGGGTATGGACTGAAGCTTTCTTT	CASSLGGDRVWTEAFF
TRBD2	TRBV9	-	TRBJ2-5	TGTGCCAGCAGCGTAAGAGCGGGGGGACTCCAGTACTTC	CASSVRAGGLQYF
TRBD2	TRBV11-2	-	TRBJ2-5	TGTGCCAGCAGCTTTCCCCCGGGGGGGGTTCAAGAGACCCAGTACTTC	CASSFPPGGVQETQYF
-	TRBV7-2	-	TRBJ2-3	TGTGCCAGCAGCAGCAACAGGGCCCGAGCGGTGGATACGCAGTATTTT	CASSSNRARAVDTQYF
-	TRBV6-5	-	TRBJ1-5	TGTGCCAGCGCCCCATCGGCGGATAGCAATCAGCCCCAGCATTTT	CASAPSADSNQPQHF
TRBD2	TRBV5-1	-	TRBJ2-3	TGCGCCAGCAGCTTTAGCGGGGAAAGCACAGATACGCAGTATTTT	CASSFSGESTDTQYF
-	TRBV14	-	TRBJ1-5	TGTGCCAGCCCTCCCGGGGGGTCCCCGAATCAGCCCCAGCATTTT	CASPPGGSPNQPQHF
TRBD1	TRBV5-6	few	TRBJ1-1	TGTGCCAGCAGCCGGGGGACAGGGTTTATGGCTTTCTTT	CASSRGTGFMAFF
-	TRBV1	-	TRBJ2-1	TGCACCAGCAGCCTTAGAACTCGGGGGACTTCGAGCTCCTACAATGAGCAGTTCTTC	CTSSLRTRGTSSSYNEQFF
-	TRBV4-3	once	TRBJ1-4	TGCGCCAGCAGTCGTACCCGACTCTTTAATGAAAAACTGTTTTTT	CASSRTRLFNEKLFF
TRBD2	TRBV6-2/TRBV6-3	-	TRBJ2-3	TGTGCCAGCAGCTCTTCACTAGCGGGGGGGCCAACAGATACGCAGTATTTT	CASSSSLAGGPTDTQYF
-	TRBV11-2	once	TRBJ2-1	TGTGCCAGCAGCTTAGGGTATTCAGGGGGGACATACAATGAGCAGTTCTTC	CASSLGYSGGTYNEQFF
-	TRBV7-8	-	TRBJ1-1	TGTGCCAGCAGCTCCGCTTACAGGTTCTCTCGAACTGAAGCTTTCTTT	CASSSAYRFSRTEAFF
-	TRBV25-1	-	TRBJ1-2	TGTGCCAGCAGTTCGGGTAACTATGGCTACACCTTC	CASSSGNYGYTF